This passage covers 8 T cell receptor beta chains from one sample sequenced in a study of blood T cells in healthy people across ages. PCR was performed a second time for about 7 to 12 cycles using a sample-barcoded 5' primer and a J-beta primer mix. TCRdb fed the 5' RACE reads into MiXCR, producing one record per CDR3 protein. The sample has about 930,000 distinct CDR3 sequences; roughly 29% are singletons. These data were also filed under a second study, of T cells of mothers and their children.

Sequences were obtained from blood. These receptors were taken from a woman between 40 and 50 years old in good health.

This clonotype was counted at least ten times. This chain links TRBV5-1 with TRBJ2-3; D may correspond to TRBD1 or TRBD2 (5 bases each). Looked up from germline, CDR1 is SGHRS and CDR2 is YFSETQ. Trimming took 1 base from V and 4 from J, leaving 13 bases between them. CDR3 length: 15 residues. The CDR3 sequence: CASSLSGGYPDTQYF. Here the CDR3 DNA reads TGCGCCAGCAGCTTGAGTGGGGGTTACCCAGATACGCAGTATTTT.

This clonotype showed up just a few times. V is TRBV4-1 and J is TRBJ2-1; TRBD2 matches 11 bases. Trimming cost V 1 base and J 4 bases; bases outside gene matches: 3. CDR3 length: 16 amino acids. Per the germline V gene, CDR1 is MGHRA and CDR2 is YSYEKL. CDR3 in amino acids: CASSQGLAGQYNEQFF. The CDR3 DNA reads as TGCGCCAGCAGCCAAGGACTAGCGGGACAATACAATGAGCAGTTCTTC.

This clonotype was observed a handful of times. This rearrangement joins TRBV21-1 to TRBJ2-5; the table's D call, TRBD1, was not checked against the DNA. TRBV21-1 is a listed pseudogene. The CDR3 spans 14 residues. The chain's CDR3 is CASTRQGNQETQYF. The CDR3 DNA reads as TGTGCCAGCACCCGACAGGGAAACCAAGAGACCCAGTACTTC.

J is TRBJ2-1 and V is TRBV11-2; 9 positions match TRBD1. The CDR3 is 16 residues long. Germline trimming cut 6 bases from V and 3 bases from J; bases unmatched to any gene: 9. Germline V gene sequence: CDR1 SGHAT, CDR2 FQNNGV. CDR3 bases: TGTGCCAGCAGTAAGACGGGACAGGGTTACTACAATGAGCAGTTCTTC. Amino acids: CASSKTGQGYYNEQFF.

Comment on this clonotype: This may be a read error: a much more frequent sequence differs by one nucleotide. The chain combines TRBV7-2 with TRBJ2-7; D unclear. The CDR3 is 14 amino acids. Germline CDR1 reads SGHTA; CDR2 reads FQGNSA. DNA of the CDR3: TGTGCCGGCAGCTTAGGCAGGAGCTTCGGCGAGCAGTACTTC. Protein sequence: CAGSLGRSFGEQYF.

This clonotype has ten or more counts. A junction boundary mismatches the germline segment, possibly from a read error. The J gene is TRBJ2-7, the V gene TRBV6-5; 7 positions match TRBD1. This CDR3 has 15 amino acids. In germline, CDR1 is MNHEY, CDR2 SVGAGI. In nucleotides, the CDR3 is TGTGGCAGCAGTTCATCCTACAGGGGCACCTACGAGCAGTACTTC. Its protein product is CGSSSSYRGTYEQYF.

In this sample, this clonotype turned up a few times. The chain links TRBV10-3 to TRBJ1-1; 7 nucleotides line up with TRBD1. Germline V CDR1 and CDR2: ENHRY, SYGVKD. V was pared by 6 bases and J by 2 bases, with 9 bases of the junction left unmatched. The CDR3 is 15 residues long. For the CDR3, the DNA is TGTGCCATCAGGACCGCAGAGGGGGCAAACACTGAAGCTTTCTTT. Residues: CAIRTAEGANTEAFF.

This clonotype was detected only a few times. V and J are TRBV5-6 and TRBJ2-1; D may be TRBD1 or TRBD2 (5 bases each). CDR3 size: 15 residues. Germline V CDR1 and CDR2: SGHDT, YYEEEE. V was shortened by 2 bases and J by 5 bases, with 14 bases between the two germline ends. The CDR3 region is CASSFDSMGDNEQFF. The CDR3 DNA reads TGTGCCAGCAGCTTCGACTCAATGGGGGACAATGAGCAGTTCTTC.